This T cell receptor beta chain was retrieved from a study of vaccination effects on CD4 cells after COVID-19. Overall study: Post-vaccine draws lagged the second dose by a median of 72 days. Study observations and caveats: Clones arising from infection and from vaccination showed marked clonal contraction late after vaccination.

The CDR3 contains 19 residues. J was trimmed by 0 bases and V by 3 bases; bases with no gene match: 14. Germline V lookup: CDR1 ENHRY, CDR2 SYGVKD. Antigen-specific CD4+ T cells were expanded (with viral peptide pools) by the ViraFEST assay ahead of sequencing. It was after approximately 11 days of culture that CD4+ T cells were isolated. The vaccine given was either BNT162b2 or mRNA-1273, in two doses. According to the study, vaccine recipients showed no prior SARS-CoV-2 infection and negative nucleocapsid antibodies. Assay used: immunoSEQ multiplex PCR; TCRdb lists only in-frame clones, some missing. The sample shows approximately 26,000 clones, 73% of them seen only once. As to this clone: Its antigen is not identified.

The chain couples TRBV10-3 to TRBJ1-3, with 7 bases identical to TRBD1. The source of this sequence is a human donor who received a COVID-19 vaccine. Sequencing was performed on CD4+ T cells from PBMCs cultured with HCoV-NL63 spike peptides, taken after COVID-19 vaccination. CDR3 sequence: CAISDSRTGSTSSGNTIYF. Here the CDR3 DNA reads TGTGCCATCAGTGACTCTCGGACAGGATCTACTAGCTCTGGAAACACCATATATTTT.